This T cell receptor (beta chain) is from a study of cytomegalovirus exposure and HLA in healthy donors. Study-level information: About 82 million unique TCRs from HLA-typed donors were held in an early release of data.

About this clone itself: Its antigen remains unidentified.

PCR primers comprised 60 Vbeta and 13 Jbeta primers. Using immunoSEQ multiplex PCR, the repertoire was profiled, and TCRdb retains in-frame clones only, with some absent. The sample includes under 200,000 clones, roughly 85% of them seen just once. Study results and caveats: The study assumed roughly uniform donor sequencing depth for presence/absence analyses. A later analysis associated 15,000 or so TCR beta sequences with HLA alleles at a 0.05 false discovery rate.

Germline lookup yields CDR1 SGHTA and CDR2 FQGNSA. There are 16 residues in the CDR3. The ends were cut back, 3 bases at V and 3 bases at J, with 15 bases in the middle. The chain couples TRBV7-2 to TRBJ2-1; no clear D gene. The sequenced sample was PBMCs. The receptor comes from a woman in her thirties or forties in good health and CMV-seronegative. CDR3 bases: TGTGCCAGCAGCTTGGTGGGTGATGAGGTCTACAATGAGCAGTTCTTC. Residues: CASSLVGDEVYNEQFF.